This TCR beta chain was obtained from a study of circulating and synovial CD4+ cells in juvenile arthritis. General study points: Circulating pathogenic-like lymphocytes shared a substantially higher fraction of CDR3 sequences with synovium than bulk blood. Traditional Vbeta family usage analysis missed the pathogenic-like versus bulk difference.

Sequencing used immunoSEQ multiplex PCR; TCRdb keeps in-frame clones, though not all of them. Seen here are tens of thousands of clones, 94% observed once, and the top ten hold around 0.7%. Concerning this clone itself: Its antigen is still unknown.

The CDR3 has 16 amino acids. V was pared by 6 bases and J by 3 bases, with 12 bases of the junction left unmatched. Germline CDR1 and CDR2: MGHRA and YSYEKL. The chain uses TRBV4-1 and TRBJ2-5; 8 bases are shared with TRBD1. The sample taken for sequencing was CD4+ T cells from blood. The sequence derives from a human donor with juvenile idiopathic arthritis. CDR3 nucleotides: TGCGCCAGCAGGTATAGGGAGACAGGGGTTGAAGAGACCCAGTACTTC. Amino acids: CASRYRETGVEETQYF.